The 23 T cell receptor beta chains presented below share a single source sample, sequenced in a study of T cells after yellow fever vaccination. TCRdb re-derived calls from the 5' RACE reads in MiXCR, one entry per CDR3 protein. The table includes a few hundred thousand distinct CDR3 sequences, under 9% detected once. The material sequenced was CD4+ T cells sorted from PBMCs, taken 5 days after the yellow fever booster vaccination. These receptors all stem from a man between 18 and 35 years old who received the YFV17D yellow fever vaccine.

Only a few counts were recorded for this clonotype. The V and J genes are TRBV7-8 and TRBJ2-7, with a possible D match to TRBD2 (6 bases). This CDR3 has 13 amino acids. CDR1 is SGHVS and CDR2 is FQNEAQ in the germline V gene. Between the trimmed V and J ends, which lost 1 base and 6 bases, there was a span of 10 bases. CDR3 region: CASSLVGGFEQYV. The CDR3 coding sequence is TGTGCCAGCAGCTTAGTGGGGGGTTTCGAGCAGTACGTC.

The chain employs TRBV29-1 and TRBJ2-1; 8 nucleotides agree with TRBD1. The junction had 5 bases not matched to a gene; V was cut back by 6 bases and J by 7 bases. Germline V lookup: CDR1 SQVTM, CDR2 ANQGSEA. The CDR3 contains 12 residues. CDR3 residues: CSVRQGRNEQFF. The CDR3 DNA follows: TGCAGCGTCCGACAGGGGAGGAATGAGCAGTTCTTC.

This clonotype turned up a few times. The chain employs TRBV5-1 and TRBJ2-1; TRBD1 aligns across 7 bases. CDR3 length equals 14 residues. J lost 6 bases, V lost 4 bases, and 7 bases had no gene match. Looked up from germline, CDR1 is SGHRS and CDR2 is YFSETQ. CDR3 in amino acids: CASSKGAEVNEQFF. The CDR3 nucleotides are TGCGCCAGCAGCAAGGGGGCAGAAGTCAATGAGCAGTTCTTC. The full variable domain, its missing parts supplied by reference TRBV5-1 and TRBJ2-1, is KAGVTQTPRYLIKTRGQQVTLSCSPISGHRSVSWYQQTPGQGLQFLFEYFSETQRNKGNFPGRFSGRQFSNSRSEMNVSTLELGDSALYLCASSKGAEVNEQFFGPGTRLTVL.

This clonotype was found many times. CDR3 residues: CASNPTGVTEAFF. Written as DNA, the CDR3 is TGTGCCAGTAATCCGACGGGAGTCACTGAAGCTTTCTTT. The V gene is TRBV19, the J gene TRBJ1-1; D gene uncertain. This CDR3 contains 13 residues. The V end was cut by 7 bases, the J end by 4 bases, with 13 bases between. CDR1 is LNHDA and CDR2 is SQIVND in the germline V gene (reference sequence).

The V gene is TRBV9, the J gene TRBJ2-1, with D possibly called TRBD1 or TRBD2 (5 bases each). Germline V gene sequence: CDR1 SGDLS, CDR2 YYNGEE. There are 16 residues in the CDR3. Between the trimmed V and J ends, which lost 0 bases and 4 bases, there was a span of 14 bases. The CDR3, as DNA: TGTGCCAGCAGCGTAGGGGACGAACGGCGATACAATGAGCAGTTCTTC. Translated: CASSVGDERRYNEQFF.

This clonotype was found many times. V gene TRBV20-1 combines with J gene TRBJ1-4; the match to TRBD1 covers 7 bases. Germline V gene sequence: CDR1 DFQATT, CDR2 SNEGSKA (reference sequence). This CDR3 has 12 residues. The DNA of the CDR3 is TGCAGCCTTGACAGGGCAAATGAAAAACTGTTTTTT. Its protein product is CSLDRANEKLFF.

This clonotype was picked up many times. V is TRBV10-2 and J is TRBJ2-1; no definite D call. V shed 4 bases and J shed 1 base, with 8 bases lying between them. This CDR3 is 14 amino acids long. Germline-derived CDR1 and CDR2 are WSHSY and SAAADI. The DNA for the CDR3 is TGCGCCAGCAGTGCCGCTAGTTCCTACAATGAGCAGTTCTTC. Translating it yields CASSAASSYNEQFF.

Many counts were recorded for this clonotype. V is TRBV6-5 and J is TRBJ2-2; D is tentatively TRBD1 or TRBD2 (5 bases each). V was pared by 3 bases and J by 4 bases, with 18 bases between. From germline, CDR1 is MNHEY and CDR2 SVGAGI. This CDR3 spans 17 amino acids. The CDR3 DNA is TGTGCCAGCAGTTATTCTTCCGGGGCTCGTAGCACCGGGGAGCTGTTTTTT. This gives the protein CASSYSSGARSTGELFF.

The V and J genes are TRBV10-3 and TRBJ2-1, with D possibly TRBD1 on 5 matching bases. The germline V and J ends were trimmed by 3 bases and 3 bases, with 9 bases remaining between them. The germline CDR1 and CDR2 sequences are ENHRY and SYGVKD. The CDR3 is 14 amino acids. CDR3 amino acids: CAISDGQGYNEQFF. CDR3 sequence (DNA): TGTGCCATCAGTGATGGCCAGGGCTACAATGAGCAGTTCTTC.

This clonotype was observed many times. This chain connects TRBV7-6 to TRBJ1-6, with D unresolved. Germline lookup yields CDR1 SGHVS and CDR2 FNYEAQ. The CDR3 is made up of 17 amino acids. V shed 7 bases and J shed 7 bases, with 23 bases lying between them. CDR3 DNA sequence: TGTGCCAGCACCCTAGAGGCAACGGCAGGCGGGAATTCACCCCTCCACTTT. This sequence encodes CASTLEATAGGNSPLHF.

This clonotype was found a few times. The chain carries TRBV27 and TRBJ2-1; TRBD2 aligns across 13 bases. V was pared by 6 bases and J by 4 bases, with 3 bases of the junction left unmatched. Germline CDR1 reads MNHEY; CDR2 reads SMNVEV (reference sequence). CDR3 size: 15 residues. CDR3 sequence (DNA): TGTGCCAGCAGGCGGGGACTAGCGGGATACAATGAGCAGTTCTTC. Translating gives CASRRGLAGYNEQFF.

The table lists this clonotype with a few counts. The genes are TRBV20-1 and TRBJ2-7; 7 bases align to TRBD1. The germline V gene encodes CDR1 DFQATT and CDR2 SNEGSKA (reference sequence). This CDR3 comprises 12 residues. Losses at the gene ends were 2 bases for V and 2 bases for J; bases not matched to a gene: 0. CDR3 bases: TGCAGTGCTAGACAGGGGGCCTACGAGCAGTACTTC. Translation: CSARQGAYEQYF.

The sample holds a few counts of this clonotype. CDR3 protein: CASSHGTSGGDTQYF. The DNA for the CDR3 is TGCGCCAGCAGCCATGGGACTAGCGGGGGGGATACGCAGTATTTT. The V gene is TRBV5-1, the J gene TRBJ2-3; 15 nucleotides match TRBD2. Germline-derived CDR1 and CDR2 are SGHRS and YFSETQ. The length of the CDR3 is 15 residues. Trimming removed 4 bases from V and 6 bases from J; junction bases left unmatched: 3.

This chain connects TRBV7-9 to TRBJ2-6; D is undetermined. Trimming removed 1 base at V and 4 bases at J, with 11 bases between. The CDR3 is 16 residues long. From germline, CDR1 is SEHNR and CDR2 FQNEAQ (reference sequence). Here the CDR3 reads CASSLDGVKGANVLTF. DNA of the CDR3: TGTGCCAGCAGCTTAGATGGGGTTAAGGGGGCCAACGTCCTGACTTTC.

The chain carries TRBV3-1 and TRBJ2-1; no clear D gene. V lost 1 base, J lost 13 bases, and 8 bases lay in between. This CDR3 region has 11 residues. Germline V gene data show CDR1 as LGHDT and CDR2 as YNNKEL (reference sequence). CDR3 nucleotide sequence: TGTGCCAGCAGCCAAGGGGGTCCTCAGTTCTTC. Translated: CASSQGGPQFF.

CDR3 in amino acids: CASSSPATPATNEKLFF. As DNA, the CDR3 is TGTGCCAGCAGTTCACCAGCGACACCCGCAACTAATGAAAAACTGTTTTTT. The J gene is TRBJ1-4, the V gene TRBV28; D ambiguous. The V end was cut by 4 bases, the J end by 0 bases, with 15 bases between. The CDR3 is made up of 17 amino acids. Germline CDR1 reads MDHEN; CDR2 reads SYDVKM.

This clonotype was counted at least ten times. The chain is built from TRBV15 and TRBJ2-4, with 7 bases fitting TRBD1. The junction had 4 bases not matched to a gene; V was cut back by 3 bases and J by 8 bases. The CDR3 contains 13 residues. Germline V gene sequence: CDR1 LNHNV, CDR2 YYDKDF (reference sequence). CDR3 residues: CATSRDRSDIQYF. CDR3 in DNA: TGTGCCACCAGCAGGGACAGGTCTGACATTCAGTACTTC.

About this clonotype itself: The junction departs from the called germline gene at one end, perhaps through a read error. The V gene is TRBV20-1, the J gene TRBJ2-3; D possibly uses TRBD1 or TRBD2 (6 bases each). This CDR3 has 15 amino acids. Germline lookup yields CDR1 DFQATT and CDR2 SNEGSKA (reference sequence). The DNA of the CDR3 is TGCAGTGCCAGAGGGGGGCAAACTAGCACAGATACGCAGTATTTT. It translates to CSARGGQTSTDTQYF.

This clonotype was found once. The chain joins TRBV20-1 to TRBJ1-3, with 9 bases fitting TRBD1. CDR3 size: 13 residues. Losses at the gene ends were 3 bases for V and 8 bases for J; bases not matched to a gene: 5. Germline values: CDR1 DFQATT, CDR2 SNEGSKA (reference sequence). CDR3 DNA: TGCAGTGCTAGCGGGGGACAGGGTTACACCATATATTTT. Translated, it gives CSASGGQGYTIYF.

This sequence joins TRBV12-3 or TRBV12-4 and TRBJ1-1; the D gene is possibly TRBD1 (6 bases). CDR3 length equals 15 residues. V was trimmed by 3 bases and J by 3 bases, leaving 14 bases between them. CDR3 DNA sequence: TGTGCCAGCAGTTTTCGGCGGGGGCCAGACACTGAAGCTTTCTTT. This gives the protein CASSFRRGPDTEAFF.

This clonotype was seen repeatedly, ten times or more. V usage is TRBV10-3 and J usage is TRBJ2-1; D is perhaps TRBD1 (6 bases). The CDR3 sequence is 14 residues long. V lost 6 bases, J lost 9 bases, and 18 bases lay in between. Germline-derived CDR1 and CDR2 are ENHRY and SYGVKD. As DNA, the CDR3 is TGTGCCATCAGGGACAGCATAGGCCCAATTGAGCAGTTCTTC. Translating it yields CAIRDSIGPIEQFF.

This clonotype was seen a few times. The genes are TRBV5-1 and TRBJ2-3; D is possibly TRBD2 (5 bases). Germline V lookup: CDR1 SGHRS, CDR2 YFSETQ. Trimming cost V 7 bases and J 5 bases, with 11 bases left between them. There are 12 residues in the CDR3. CDR3 DNA sequence: TGCGCCAGCGGACTGACAAAAGATACGCAGTATTTT. The encoded protein is CASGLTKDTQYF.

V is TRBV29-1 and J is TRBJ2-1; TRBD2 matches at 8 bases. The CDR3 loop spans 16 amino acids. Trimming removed 4 bases from V and 4 bases from J; junction bases left unmatched: 12. Germline loops: CDR1 SQVTM, CDR2 ANQGSEA. The DNA of the CDR3 is TGCAGCGTTGCCGGGGGGGGATCGTTGGGTTACAATGAGCAGTTCTTC. As protein: CSVAGGGSLGYNEQFF.